This TCR beta chain originates from a study of T cell repertoires in cytomegalovirus infection. Study-level results: HLA-C-restricted TCR beta clonotypes specific for CMV led the ex vivo response.

MiXCR, applied by TCRdb to the reads, yields one record per CDR3 protein. The sample carries about 470,000 distinct CDR3 sequences, roughly 42% recorded once. This CDR3 contains 16 residues. Trimming removed 2 bases from V and 4 bases from J, with 15 bases in between. A remark on this clonotype: As yet, its antigen is unknown.

This material consisted of cultured PBMCs, taken from culture after CMV antigen stimulation. The receptor was derived from a human donor in good health (CMV status not recorded). Some clones in this sample may be carry-over from other donors' samples. The chain joins TRBV12-3 or TRBV12-4 to TRBJ1-5, with D possibly matching TRBD1 (6 bases). The CDR3: CASSLLRNRVNQPQHF. In nucleotides, the CDR3 is TGTGCCAGCAGTTTACTGCGTAACAGGGTGAATCAGCCCCAGCATTTT.